The following is a TCR beta chain sequence with its context. Its specificity is not known. The data were obtained in a study of shared clonotypes between healthy human individuals. Broader study findings: Generally, naive subsets (rather than memory subsets) showed larger estimated richness.

Genomic DNA of each subset was evenly split across several immunoSEQ plates. Data came from immunoSEQ multiplex PCR; TCRdb stores just in-frame clones and leaves some out. The sample consists of approximately 2.3 million clones, roughly 93% of them appearing once. Partitioning of CD4+ cells yielded a CD45RA+ naive subset and a CD45RA-negative memory subset. The CDR3 is 18 residues long. V lost 0 bases to trimming and J lost 1 base; unmatched junction nucleotides: 2. Looked up from germline, CDR1 is MNHNS and CDR2 is SASEGT. The specimen sequenced was naive CD4+ T cells from PBMCs. Subset: CD45RA+ positively selected. The chain couples TRBV6-1 to TRBJ2-6; 11 positions match TRBD2. This receptor was obtained from a man younger than 35 in good health. Some clones in this sample may be carry-over from other donors' samples. DNA of the CDR3: TGTGCCAGCAGTGAAGCACTAGCGGGAGCTTCTGGGGCCAACGTCCTGACTTTC. It codes for CASSEALAGASGANVLTF.